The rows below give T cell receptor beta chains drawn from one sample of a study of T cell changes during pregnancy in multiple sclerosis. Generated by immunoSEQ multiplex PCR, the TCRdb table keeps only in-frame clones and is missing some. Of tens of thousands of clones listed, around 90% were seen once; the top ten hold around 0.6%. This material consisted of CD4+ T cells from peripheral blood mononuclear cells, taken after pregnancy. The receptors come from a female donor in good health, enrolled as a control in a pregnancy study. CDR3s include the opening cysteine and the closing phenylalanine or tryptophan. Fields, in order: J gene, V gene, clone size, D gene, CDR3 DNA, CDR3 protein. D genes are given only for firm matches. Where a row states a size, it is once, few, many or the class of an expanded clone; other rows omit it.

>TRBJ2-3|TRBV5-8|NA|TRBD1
TGTGCCAGCAGCTCAACAGGGGTTGTAGATACGCAGTATTTT
CASSSTGVVDTQYF
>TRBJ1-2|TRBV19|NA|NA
TGTGCCAGTAGAGGAGGAGGGCGCTATGGCTACACCTTC
CASRGGGRYGYTF
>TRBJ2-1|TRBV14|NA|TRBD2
TGTGCCAGCAGCCCGGGACTAGCCTTCTACAATGAGCAGTTCTTC
CASSPGLAFYNEQFF
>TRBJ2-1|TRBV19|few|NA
TGTGCCAGTACTCGAGGAAACAATGAGCAGTTCTTC
CASTRGNNEQFF
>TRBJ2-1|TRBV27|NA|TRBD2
TGTGCCAGCAGTTCCCTAGCGGGATTTTCCTACAATGAGCAGTTCTTC
CASSSLAGFSYNEQFF
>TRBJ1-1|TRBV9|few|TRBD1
TGTGCCAGCAGCGTGGGACAGGGGAGGCGCGCTTTCTTT
CASSVGQGRRAFF
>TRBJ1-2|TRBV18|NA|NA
TGTGCCAGCTCACCACTGACAGAGCTCTATGGCTACACCTTC
CASSPLTELYGYTF
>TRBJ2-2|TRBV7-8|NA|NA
TGTGCCAGCAGCCCTTACGGGGGCGGGGAGCTGTTTTTT
CASSPYGGGELFF
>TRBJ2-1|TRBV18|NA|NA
TGTGCCAGCTCACCACCGCCCCGTCTAGCTGGCAATGAGCAGTTCTTC
CASSPPPRLAGNEQFF
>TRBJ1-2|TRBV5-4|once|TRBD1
TGTGCCAGCAGCTTGGAGGGGGCCCCCGCAGGTGGCTACACCTTC
CASSLEGAPAGGYTF
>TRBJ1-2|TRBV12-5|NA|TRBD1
TGTGCTAGTGGTTTGGGTCCGGGACAGGCGCCGAACGCCTATGGCTACACCTTC
CASGLGPGQAPNAYGYTF
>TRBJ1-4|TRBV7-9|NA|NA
TGTGCCAGCAGCTTCACAGCCGAAGAAAAACTGTTTTTT
CASSFTAEEKLFF
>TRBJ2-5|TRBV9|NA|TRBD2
TGTGCCAGCAGCGTAGCTAGCGGGGGCCCCGAAACCCAGTACTTC
CASSVASGGPETQYF
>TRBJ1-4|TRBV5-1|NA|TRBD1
TGCGCCAGCAGCTTAGCAGGGGGCTTGAATGAAAAACTGTTTTTT
CASSLAGGLNEKLFF
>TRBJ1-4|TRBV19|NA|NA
TGTGCCAGTAGTATGGGGCAGGGTAATGAAAAACTGTTTTTT
CASSMGQGNEKLFF
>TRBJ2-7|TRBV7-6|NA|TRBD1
TGTGCCAGCAGCCAACTACCGGGACAGGACTCCGAGCAGTACTTC
CASSQLPGQDSEQYF
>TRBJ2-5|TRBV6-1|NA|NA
TGTGCCAGCAGCTACCAAGAGACCCAGTACTTC
CASSYQETQYF
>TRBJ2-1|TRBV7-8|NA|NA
TGTGCCAGCAGCTATTTGGGAAACAGGGACTACAATGAGCAGTTCTTC
CASSYLGNRDYNEQFF
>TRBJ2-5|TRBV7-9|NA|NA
TGTGCCAGCAGCTTAATCGCGGAGGGAGAGACCCAGTACTTC
CASSLIAEGETQYF
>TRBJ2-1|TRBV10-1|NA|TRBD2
TGCGCCAGCAGTGTTGGCGGGGGGCTCTACAATGAGCAGTTCTTC
CASSVGGGLYNEQFF
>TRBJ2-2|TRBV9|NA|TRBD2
TGTGCCAGCAGCGTAGTGAGCGGGGGTGGCACCGGGGAGCTGTTTTTT
CASSVVSGGGTGELFF
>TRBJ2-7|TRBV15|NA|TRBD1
TGTGCCACCAGCAGATACAGTGGTAGGGGACAGCTCCCCACCGAGCAGTACTTC
CATSRYSGRGQLPTEQYF
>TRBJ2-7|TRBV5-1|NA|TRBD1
TGCGCCAGCAGCACTCCGGACAGGTCCCCTCTCTCCTACGAGCAGTACTTC
CASSTPDRSPLSYEQYF
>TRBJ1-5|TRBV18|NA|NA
TGTGCCAGCTCACCCGAGGGCAATCAGCCCCAGCATTTT
CASSPEGNQPQHF
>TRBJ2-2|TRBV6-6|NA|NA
TGTGCCAGCAGTAGCCAACCGGGACTTCTGCTGTTTTTT
CASSSQPGLLLFF
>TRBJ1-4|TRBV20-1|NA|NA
TGCAGTGCTAGAGGAGAGGAAAAACTGTTTTTT
CSARGEEKLFF
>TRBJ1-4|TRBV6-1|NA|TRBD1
TGTGCCAGCGAAGGGACAGGGAACGAAAAACTGTTTTTT
CASEGTGNEKLFF
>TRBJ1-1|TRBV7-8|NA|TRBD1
TGTGCCAGCATCCTAACACAGGGGGACACTGAAGCTTTCTTT
CASILTQGDTEAFF
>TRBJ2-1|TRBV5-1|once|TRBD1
TGCGCCAGCAGCTTGGGACAGGGGGCGCATGATGAGCAGTTCTTC
CASSLGQGAHDEQFF
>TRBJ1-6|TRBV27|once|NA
TGTGCCAGCAGTTTAACGGGGGGTTTGTCGTCACCCCTCCACTTT
CASSLTGGLSSPLHF
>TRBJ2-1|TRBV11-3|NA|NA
TGTGCCAGCAGCTTAAGCTACTCTGGGCATGAGCAGTTCTTC
CASSLSYSGHEQFF
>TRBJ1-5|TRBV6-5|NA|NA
TGTGCCAGCAGTTACCCGGGGGGAGCCCAGCATTTT
CASSYPGGAQHF
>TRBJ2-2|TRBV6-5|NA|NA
TGTGCCAGCAGTTTAGACAGGAACACCGGGGAGCTGTTTTTT
CASSLDRNTGELFF
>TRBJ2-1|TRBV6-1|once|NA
TGTGCCAGCAGTGACACAGGGAGTCTTCTAAAGTTCTTC
CASSDTGSLLKFF
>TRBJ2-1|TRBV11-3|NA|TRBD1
TGTGCCAGCAGCAGGGGACAGATCAATGAGCAGTTCTTC
CASSRGQINEQFF
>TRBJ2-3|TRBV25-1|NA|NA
TGTGCCAGCAGTGTCAGGGCTAGCACAGATACGCAGTATTTT
CASSVRASTDTQYF
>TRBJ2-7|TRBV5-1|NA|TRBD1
TGCGCCAGCAGCCCCTACGGACAGGGCCCCTACGAGCAGTACTTC
CASSPYGQGPYEQYF
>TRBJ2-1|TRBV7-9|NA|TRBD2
TGTGCCAGCAGCTTATCAGCGGGGTCAAGTCCGGTCGATGAGCAGTTCTTC
CASSLSAGSSPVDEQFF
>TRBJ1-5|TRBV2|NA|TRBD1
TGTGCCAGCAGTGAAGGGACAGGGGTTAATCAGCCCCAGCATTTT
CASSEGTGVNQPQHF
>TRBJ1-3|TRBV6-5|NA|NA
TGTGCCAGCAGCCCGGGAAGGAACACCATATATTTT
CASSPGRNTIYF
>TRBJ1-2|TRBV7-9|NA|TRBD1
TGTGCCAGCAGCTTGGGGACAGGGGCTGGCTACACCTTC
CASSLGTGAGYTF
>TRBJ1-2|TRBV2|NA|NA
TGTGCCAGCGGGAGTTCCTACGTATCGTATGGCTACACCTTC
CASGSSYVSYGYTF
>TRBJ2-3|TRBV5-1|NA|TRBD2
TGCGCCAGCAGCTCGGGACTAGCGGTTCAAGATACGCAGTATTTT
CASSSGLAVQDTQYF
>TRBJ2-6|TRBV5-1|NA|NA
TGCGCCAGCAGCTTGGTAGGGGCGAATGGGGCCAACGTCCTGACTTTC
CASSLVGANGANVLTF
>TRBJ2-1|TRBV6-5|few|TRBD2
TGTGCCAGCAGTCCCAGCGGGGGAAATGAGCAGTTCTTC
CASSPSGGNEQFF
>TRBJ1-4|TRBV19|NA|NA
TGTGCCAGTAGTATAACACGATTTCGGAGGGACGATGATGAAAAACTGTTTTTT
CASSITRFRRDDDEKLFF
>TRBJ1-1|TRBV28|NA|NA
TGTGCCAGCAGTGCAGGGTGGATCGGACCCCGGTCGAACACTGAAGCTTTCTTT
CASSAGWIGPRSNTEAFF